This T cell receptor (beta chain) was sequenced in a study of CD8 T cells in ankylosing spondylitis. The V gene's germline CDR1 is SEHNR and CDR2 FQNEAQ (reference sequence). The length of the CDR3 is 13 residues. Trimming removed 4 bases at V and 4 bases at J, with 11 bases between. With molecular barcodes, quantitative 5'-RACE was used to make the TCR beta libraries. TCRdb analysed the 5' RACE reads with MiXCR anew, one entry per CDR3 protein. Here the sample spans fewer than 200,000 distinct CDR3 sequences, just over 9.5% being singletons. This clonotype was recorded a few times. Its antigen is as yet unknown. General study findings and limits: Clones linked to disease were reported to show significant enrichment in matched ankylosing spondylitis synovial fluid. The disease-linked clones had a CD8+ phenotype and low blood frequencies. Both synovial fluid and blood in reactive arthritis had previously been reported to carry some motif variants.

V and J are TRBV7-9 and TRBJ2-7; D gene unclear. Sequencing was carried out using blood, either unsorted or a sorted T cell fraction (not recorded which). The TCR originated in a female donor with ankylosing spondylitis or in good health (not recorded which). In DNA, the CDR3 is TGTGCCAGCAGCTCTCGACTTGCATACGAGCAGTACTTC. This translates into CASSSRLAYEQYF.